This T cell receptor (beta chain) was recovered during a study of T-cell reconstitution after alpha-beta-depleted transplantation in children. The sample holds many counts of this clonotype. CDR3 length equals 13 residues. Germline CDR1 reads ENHRY; CDR2 reads SYGVKD. Trimming pared 10 bases from V and 1 base from J, leaving 13 bases between. Preparation of the TCRbeta library was carried out with unique molecular identifiers. Using its own MiXCR run on the PCR reads, TCRdb lists one record per CDR3 protein. Of roughly 76,000 distinct CDR3 sequences in the sample, approximately 11% were seen once. This specimen was PBMCs, taken before TCRalphabeta/CD19-depleted stem cell transplant. J is TRBJ2-5 and V is TRBV10-3; D not resolved. The TCR comes from a boy aged 5 to 17 with acute myeloid leukemia, due to receive a stem cell transplant. CDR3 in amino acids: CATTQHAQETQYF. The CDR3 coding sequence is TGTGCCACTACCCAGCACGCCCAAGAGACCCAGTACTTC.